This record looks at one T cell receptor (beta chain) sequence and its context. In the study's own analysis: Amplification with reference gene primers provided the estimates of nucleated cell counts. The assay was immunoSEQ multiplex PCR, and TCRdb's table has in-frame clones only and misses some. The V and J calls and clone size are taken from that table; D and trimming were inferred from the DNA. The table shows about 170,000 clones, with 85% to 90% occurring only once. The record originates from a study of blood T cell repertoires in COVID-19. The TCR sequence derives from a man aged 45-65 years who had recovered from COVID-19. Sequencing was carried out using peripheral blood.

The CDR3 sequence: CASSLQTGTYQETQYF. The CDR3 coding sequence is TGTGCCAGCAGCTTACAAACAGGGACGTACCAAGAGACCCAGTACTTC. The chain recombines TRBV7-2 with TRBJ2-5; the D gene is possibly TRBD1 (6 bases). The CDR3 is made up of 16 amino acids. The V end was cut by 2 bases, the J end by 0 bases, with 13 bases between. Looked up from germline, CDR1 is SGHTA and CDR2 is FQGNSA.